This T cell receptor (beta chain) comes out of a study of T cell repertoires in cytomegalovirus infection. Whole-study context: CMV infection plus the matching HLA type was flagged by public TCR beta signatures. Whole-study results and caveats: Carriage of CMV together with the relevant HLA was identifiable through cumulative public TCR beta family frequency.

TCRdb called the reads again in MiXCR, with one record for every CDR3 protein. The sample consists of approximately 100,000 distinct CDR3 sequences, 35% to 50% of them appearing once. A few counts support this clonotype. Antigen specificity is unknown. A read error may account for a junction end that differs from germline. This clonotype was obtained from a human donor in good health (CMV status not recorded). Some clones in this sample may be carry-over from other donors' samples. The material sequenced was CD8+ T cells from cultured PBMCs, taken from culture after CMV antigen stimulation.

The CDR3 sequence: CASSLVGGNEKLFF. Written as DNA, the CDR3 is TGTGCCAGTAGCTTGGTAGGGGGCAATGAAAAACTGTTTTTT. V usage is TRBV7-4 and J usage is TRBJ1-4; 7 nucleotides match TRBD1. The CDR3 runs 14 residues. The V gene's germline CDR1 is SGHVT and CDR2 SQSDAQ. Complete variable domain (other parts from reference TRBV7-4 and TRBJ1-4): GAGVSQSPRYKVAKRGRDVALRCDSISGHVTLYWYRQTLGQGSEVLTYSQSDAQRDKSGRPSGRFSAERPERSVSTLKIQRTEQGDSAVYLCASSLVGGNEKLFFGSGTQLSVL.